This T cell receptor (beta chain) is from a study of T cell responses to AZD1222 COVID-19 vaccine. Study background: Second-dose groups at about 4 or about 12 weeks were pooled.

Findings and limits, study-wide: Only 5 or 6 AZD1222 recipients were seropositive at baseline. Females outnumbered males among donors, who were mostly white British; clonal diversity was possibly underestimated. Only after the peak T cell response were repertoires sampled.

About this clone: Its target is not known.

The CDR3 is 13 amino acids. Germline V CDR1 and CDR2: SGHAT, FQNNGV. Trimming pared 4 bases from V and 0 bases from J, leaving 6 bases between. The table came from immunoSEQ multiplex PCR; TCRdb's copy has only in-frame clones and leaves some out. Here the sample spans tens of thousands of clones, roughly 84% being singletons. The chain carries TRBV11-2 and TRBJ1-1, with D uncertain. This receptor was obtained from an adult in good health. This sample comprised peripheral blood, obtained on day 0 of AZD1222 vaccination. CDR3 sequence reads: CASSSAMNTEAFF. The CDR3 bases are TGTGCCAGCAGCTCCGCAATGAACACTGAAGCTTTCTTT.